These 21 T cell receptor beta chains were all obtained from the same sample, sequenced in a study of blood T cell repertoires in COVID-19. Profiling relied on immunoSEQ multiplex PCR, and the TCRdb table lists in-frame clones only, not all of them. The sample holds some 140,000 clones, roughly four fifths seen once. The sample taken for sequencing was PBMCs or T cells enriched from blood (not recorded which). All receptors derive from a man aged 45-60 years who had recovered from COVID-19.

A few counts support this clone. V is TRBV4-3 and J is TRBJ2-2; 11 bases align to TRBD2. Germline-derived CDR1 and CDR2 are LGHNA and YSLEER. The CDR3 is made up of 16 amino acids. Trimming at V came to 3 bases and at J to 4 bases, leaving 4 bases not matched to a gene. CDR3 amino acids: CASSQPTSGGTGELFF. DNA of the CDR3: TGCGCCAGCAGCCAGCCAACTAGCGGGGGCACCGGGGAGCTGTTTTTT.

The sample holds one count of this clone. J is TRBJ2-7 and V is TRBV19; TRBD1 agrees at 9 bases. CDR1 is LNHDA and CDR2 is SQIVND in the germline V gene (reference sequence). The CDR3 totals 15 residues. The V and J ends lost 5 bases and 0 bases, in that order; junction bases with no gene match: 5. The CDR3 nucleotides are TGTGCCAGTAGTCCGGAGACAGGGGGCTCCTACGAGCAGTACTTC. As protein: CASSPETGGSYEQYF.

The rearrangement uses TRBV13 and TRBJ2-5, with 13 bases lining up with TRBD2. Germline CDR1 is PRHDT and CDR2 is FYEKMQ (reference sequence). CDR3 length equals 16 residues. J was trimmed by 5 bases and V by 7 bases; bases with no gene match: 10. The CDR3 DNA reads TGTGCCAGCACCCTAGGACTAGCGGGGGCCGGGGAGACCCAGTACTTC. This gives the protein CASTLGLAGAGETQYF.

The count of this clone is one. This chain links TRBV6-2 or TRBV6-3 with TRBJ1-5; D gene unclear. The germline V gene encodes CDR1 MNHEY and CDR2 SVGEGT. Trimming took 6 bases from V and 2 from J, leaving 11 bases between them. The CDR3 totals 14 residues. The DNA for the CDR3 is TGTGCCAGCAGCGAACCGGGTGGCAATCAGCCCCAGCATTTT. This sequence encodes CASSEPGGNQPQHF.

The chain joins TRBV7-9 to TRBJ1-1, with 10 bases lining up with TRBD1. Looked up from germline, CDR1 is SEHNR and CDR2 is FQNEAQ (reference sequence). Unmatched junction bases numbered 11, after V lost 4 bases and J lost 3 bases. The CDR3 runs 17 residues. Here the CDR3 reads CASSSPNPGQGYTEAFF. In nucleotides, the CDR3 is TGTGCCAGCAGCTCTCCGAACCCGGGACAGGGGTACACTGAAGCTTTCTTT.

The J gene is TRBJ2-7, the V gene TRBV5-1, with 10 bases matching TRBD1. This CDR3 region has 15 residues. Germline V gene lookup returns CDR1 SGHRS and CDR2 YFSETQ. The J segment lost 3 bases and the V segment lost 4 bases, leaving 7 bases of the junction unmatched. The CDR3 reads CASSLRDRGDYEQYF. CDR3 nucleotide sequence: TGCGCCAGCAGCCTCCGGGACAGGGGCGACTACGAGCAGTACTTC.

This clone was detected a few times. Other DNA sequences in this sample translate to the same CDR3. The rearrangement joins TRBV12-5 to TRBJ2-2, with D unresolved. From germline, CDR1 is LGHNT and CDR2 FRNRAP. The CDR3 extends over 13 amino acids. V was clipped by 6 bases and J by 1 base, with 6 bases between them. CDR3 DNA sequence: TGTGCTAGTGGGTTACAGAACACCGGGGAGCTGTTTTTT. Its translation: CASGLQNTGELFF.

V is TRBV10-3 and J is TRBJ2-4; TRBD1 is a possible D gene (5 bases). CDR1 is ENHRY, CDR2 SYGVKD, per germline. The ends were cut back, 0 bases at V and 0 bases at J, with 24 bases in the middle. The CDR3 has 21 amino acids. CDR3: CAISESFRDSPSVLAKNIQYF. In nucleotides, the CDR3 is TGTGCCATCAGTGAGTCCTTCAGGGATTCCCCCTCCGTTCTAGCCAAAAACATTCAGTACTTC.

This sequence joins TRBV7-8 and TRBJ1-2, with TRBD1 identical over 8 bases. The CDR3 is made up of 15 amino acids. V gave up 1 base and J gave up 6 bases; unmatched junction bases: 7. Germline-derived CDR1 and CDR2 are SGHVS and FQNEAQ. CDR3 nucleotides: TGTGCCAGCAGCTTAGAGGTACAGGGGGATAATGGCTACACCTTC. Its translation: CASSLEVQGDNGYTF.

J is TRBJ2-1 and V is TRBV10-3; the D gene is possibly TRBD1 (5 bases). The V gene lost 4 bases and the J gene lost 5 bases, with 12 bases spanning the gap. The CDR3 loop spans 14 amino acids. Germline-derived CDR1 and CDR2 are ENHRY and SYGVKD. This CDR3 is CAISGQQGHNEQFF. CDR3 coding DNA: TGTGCCATCAGTGGCCAGCAGGGCCACAATGAGCAGTTCTTC.

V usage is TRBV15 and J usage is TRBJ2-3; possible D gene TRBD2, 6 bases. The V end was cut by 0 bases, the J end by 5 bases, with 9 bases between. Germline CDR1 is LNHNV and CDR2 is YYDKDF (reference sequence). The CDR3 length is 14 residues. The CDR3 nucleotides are TGTGCCACCAGCAGAGATCTAGCGAAAGATACGCAGTATTTT. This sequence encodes CATSRDLAKDTQYF.

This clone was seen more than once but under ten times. This chain's CDR3 is CASRALGNQPQHF. The CDR3 DNA is TGTGCCAGCAGAGCCCTGGGCAATCAGCCCCAGCATTTT. V usage is TRBV6-5 and J usage is TRBJ1-5; D uncertain. The V and J ends lost 6 bases and 2 bases respectively, with 8 bases between them. CDR3 length: 13 amino acids. CDR1 and CDR2 (germline): MNHEY, SVGAGI.

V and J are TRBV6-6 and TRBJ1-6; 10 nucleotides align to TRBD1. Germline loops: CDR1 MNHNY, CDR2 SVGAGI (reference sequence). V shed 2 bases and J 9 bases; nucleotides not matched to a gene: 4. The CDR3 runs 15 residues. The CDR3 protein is CASSYPGQGGSPLHF. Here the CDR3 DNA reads TGTGCCAGCAGTTACCCCGGACAGGGGGGTTCACCCCTCCACTTT.

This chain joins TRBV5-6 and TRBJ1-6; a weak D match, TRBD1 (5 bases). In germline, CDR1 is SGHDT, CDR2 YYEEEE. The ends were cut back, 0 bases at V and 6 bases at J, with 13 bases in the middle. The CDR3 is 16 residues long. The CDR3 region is CASSLAPGARNSPLHF. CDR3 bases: TGTGCCAGCAGCTTGGCCCCTGGGGCTCGTAATTCACCCCTCCACTTT.

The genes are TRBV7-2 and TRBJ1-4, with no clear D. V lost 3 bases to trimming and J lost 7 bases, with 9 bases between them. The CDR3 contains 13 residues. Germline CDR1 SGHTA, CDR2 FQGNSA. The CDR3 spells CASSFRTFEKLFF. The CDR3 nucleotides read TGTGCCAGCAGCTTTCGGACTTTTGAAAAACTGTTTTTT.

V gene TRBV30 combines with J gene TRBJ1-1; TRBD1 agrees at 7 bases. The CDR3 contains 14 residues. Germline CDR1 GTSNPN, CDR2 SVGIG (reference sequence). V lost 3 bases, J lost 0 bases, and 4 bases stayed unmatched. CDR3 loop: CAWRKTGMNTEAFF. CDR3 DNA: TGTGCCTGGAGGAAGACAGGGATGAACACTGAAGCTTTCTTT. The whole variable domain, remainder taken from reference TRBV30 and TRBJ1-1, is SQTIHQWPATLVQPVGSPLSLECTVEGTSNPNLYWYRQAAGRGLQLLFYSVGIGQISSEVPQNLSASRPQDRQFILSSKKLLLSDSGFYLCAWRKTGMNTEAFFGQGTRLTVV.

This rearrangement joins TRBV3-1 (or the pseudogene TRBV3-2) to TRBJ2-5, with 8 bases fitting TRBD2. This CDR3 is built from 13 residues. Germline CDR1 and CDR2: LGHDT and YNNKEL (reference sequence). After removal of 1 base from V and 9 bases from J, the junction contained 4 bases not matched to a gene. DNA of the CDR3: TGTGCCAGCAGCCAAGTCGGGGGGGGTGCCCAGTACTTC. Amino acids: CASSQVGGGAQYF.

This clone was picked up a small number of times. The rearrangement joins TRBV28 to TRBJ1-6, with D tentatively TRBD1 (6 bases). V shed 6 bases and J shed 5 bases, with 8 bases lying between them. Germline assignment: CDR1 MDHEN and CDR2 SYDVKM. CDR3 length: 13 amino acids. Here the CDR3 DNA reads TGTGCCAGCAGCCAGGGGAATAATTCACCCCTCCACTTT. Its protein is CASSQGNNSPLHF.

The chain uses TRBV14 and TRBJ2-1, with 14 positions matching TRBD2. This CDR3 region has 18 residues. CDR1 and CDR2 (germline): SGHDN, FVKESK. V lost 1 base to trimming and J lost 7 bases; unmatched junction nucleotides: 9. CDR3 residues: CASSQGRTSGGIGNEQFF. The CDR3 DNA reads TGTGCCAGCAGCCAAGGCCGGACTAGCGGGGGGATTGGGAATGAGCAGTTCTTC. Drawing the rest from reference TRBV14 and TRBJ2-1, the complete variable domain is EAGVTQFPSHSVIEKGQTVTLRCDPISGHDNLYWYRRVMGKEIKFLLHFVKESKQDESGMPNNRFLAERTGGTYSTLKVQPAELEDSGVYFCASSQGRTSGGIGNEQFFGPGTRLTVL.

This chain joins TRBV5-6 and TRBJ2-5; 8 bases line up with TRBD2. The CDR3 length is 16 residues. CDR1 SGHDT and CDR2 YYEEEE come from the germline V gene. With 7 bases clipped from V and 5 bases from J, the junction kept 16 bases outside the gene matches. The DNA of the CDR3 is TGTGCCAGCTACTTGACGGCGGGTAGCGGGGTGGAGACCCAGTACTTC. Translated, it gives CASYLTAGSGVETQYF.

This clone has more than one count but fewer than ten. CDR3 in DNA: TGTGCCAGCAGCTTAAGTCCCCGACAGGGACTCGACTATGGCTACACCTTC. Residues: CASSLSPRQGLDYGYTF. J is TRBJ1-2 and V is TRBV7-3; TRBD1 matches 7 bases. The CDR3 consists of 17 residues. After removal of 1 base from V and 3 bases from J, the junction contained 11 bases not matched to a gene. Germline lookup yields CDR1 SGHTA and CDR2 FQGTGA.